Included here is one T cell receptor beta chain sequence, with context. The data belong to a study of T cells in Graves' hyperthyroidism and ophthalmopathy. The CDR3 consists of 14 residues. The V and J ends lost 4 bases and 0 bases respectively, with 11 bases between them. Germline CDR1 is DFQATT and CDR2 is SNEGSKA (reference sequence). Regions amplified from RNA transcripts were the TCR beta CDR3 regions. TCR CDR3 underwent first-round RT-PCR with the HTBI primer set. TCRdb redid the calling of the multiplex PCR reads with MiXCR, one entry per CDR3 protein. Found here are under 450,000 distinct CDR3 sequences, around 16% of them singletons; the top ten hold 12% to 15%.

Sequencing used blood. The sequence derives from a woman aged 18-30 years with Graves' hyperthyroidism. This chain joins TRBV20-1 and TRBJ2-3; the D is unclear. CDR3 amino acids: CSAKLLTSTDTQYF. CDR3 DNA: TGCAGTGCTAAGTTGTTGACTAGCACAGATACGCAGTATTTT.